This T cell receptor beta chain was profiled in a study of a mutant IDH1 vaccine in newly diagnosed glioma. On the study more broadly: The sex distribution of treated patients was 62.5% male and about 38% female, with a mean age of roughly 40 years.

This CDR3 region has 13 residues. Germline V gene sequence: CDR1 SGHRS, CDR2 YFSETQ. V lost 4 bases and J lost 5, with 12 bases in between. Only in-frame clones appear in the TCRdb table, and some are missing; sequencing was by immunoSEQ multiplex PCR. This sample yields 55,000 to 70,000 clones, of which approximately 86% are seen a single time; 2.9% belongs to the top ten. Time point given: baseline, week 1 (first vaccination visit). Treatment specified: pre-vaccination baseline after standard-of-care therapy. New WHO grade 3 or 4 astrocytomas that were IDH1-mutant and ATRX-lost occurred in the donors. The table lists this clone with a few counts.

The receptor's source is a man aged 30 to 39 with glioma. The input for sequencing was PBMCs, taken from a glioma patient treated with radiotherapy, temozolomide or both. This chain connects TRBV5-1 to TRBJ1-1; D remains unclear. In DNA, the CDR3 is TGCGCCAGCAGCAGTCCCCCCATAACTGAAGCTTTCTTT. Amino acid sequence: CASSSPPITEAFF. The variable domain in full, completed from reference TRBV5-1 and TRBJ1-1, reads KAGVTQTPRYLIKTRGQQVTLSCSPISGHRSVSWYQQTPGQGLQFLFEYFSETQRNKGNFPGRFSGRQFSNSRSEMNVSTLELGDSALYLCASSSPPITEAFFGQGTRLTVV.